The sample holds one count of the clone carrying this T cell receptor beta chain. The target antigen is unknown. Treatment given: approximately nine-day PBMC culture with coronavirus spike peptide pools or control peptides (ViraFEST assay). CD4+ T cells that came from the unexposed donor were collected before the COVID-19 pandemic (2011-2018). Probing of unexposed-donor CD4+ T cells with SARS-CoV-2 S/N and four cold-coronavirus spikes was done, cells permitting. This entry comes from a study of vaccination and CD4 T cells after COVID-19. The CDR3 consists of 16 residues. V trimming: 3 bases; J trimming: 11 bases; junction bases outside the gene matches: 17. Germline CDR1 and CDR2: MGHRA and YSYEKL. Cultured CD4+ T-cell DNA underwent Oncomine TCR Beta short-read sequencing. TCRdb re-derived calls from the PCR reads in MiXCR, one entry per CDR3 protein. The sample includes 4,500 to 5,500 distinct CDR3 sequences, around 38% of them seen just once.

V usage is TRBV4-1 and J usage is TRBJ1-1; 8 nucleotides align to TRBD1. The sequenced material came from CD4+ T cells from blood, cultured in vitro. The receptor comes from a human donor in good health. The CDR3 sequence: CASSHVLRGRPGRAFF. The DNA of the CDR3 is TGCGCCAGCAGCCATGTCCTCAGGGGGCGCCCCGGGCGGGCTTTCTTT.